These 4 T cell receptor beta chains share one sample of origin, sequenced in a study of OX40 agonist ivuxolimab in advanced cancers. Only in-frame clones appear in the TCRdb table, and some are missing; sequencing was by immunoSEQ multiplex PCR. The sample carries approximately 86,000 clones, about nine tenths recorded once. The sample in question was CD4+ or CD8+ T cells sorted from blood, obtained in a trial of the OX40 agonist ivuxolimab. The receptors stem from an adult with an advanced solid tumor such as melanoma, head and neck, liver or kidney cancer.

This chain uses TRBV18 with TRBJ2-2, with TRBD1 matching over 8 bases. Germline V CDR1 and CDR2: KGHSH, LQKENI. V lost 3 bases, J lost 4 bases, and 4 bases stayed unmatched. This CDR3 is built from 15 residues. CDR3 sequence reads: CASSPGQGATGELFF. The DNA of the CDR3 is TGTGCCAGCTCACCCGGCCAGGGGGCCACCGGGGAGCTGTTTTTT.

In this sample, this clone turned up a few times. The J gene is TRBJ2-1, the V gene TRBV16; D is ambiguous. The CDR3 contains 13 residues. V lost 4 bases, J lost 12 bases, and 16 bases lay in between. Germline V CDR1 and CDR2: KGHSY, FQNENV. The DNA of the CDR3 is TGTGCCAGCAGCCCCCAGTCGGGCCGACTGCAGTTCTTC. Translation: CASSPQSGRLQFF.

This chain connects TRBV2 to TRBJ1-4; 10 nucleotides agree with TRBD1. Germline CDR1 and CDR2: SNHLY and FYNNEI. The CDR3 sequence is 14 residues long. The V and J ends lost 6 bases and 8 bases, in that order; junction bases with no gene match: 6. This CDR3 reads CASSAGTGEEKLFF. In DNA form, the CDR3 reads TGTGCCAGCAGCGCCGGGACAGGGGAAGAAAAACTGTTTTTT.

The chain links TRBV27 to TRBJ2-7; D unclear. Germline CDR1 MNHEY, CDR2 SMNVEV (reference sequence). CDR3 length: 14 residues. V lost 4 bases and J lost 2, with 12 bases in between. The CDR3 nucleotides are TGTGCCAGCAGTTCCATCGACCCGCCCTACGAGCAGTACTTC. Translated: CASSSIDPPYEQYF.